This T cell receptor beta chain was captured in a study of T cell repertoires in cytomegalovirus infection. The germline V gene has CDR1 WNHNN and CDR2 SYGVQD (reference sequence). The CDR3 is made up of 19 amino acids. With V trimmed by 8 bases and J by 2 bases, 20 bases remained unmatched. TCRdb independently ran MiXCR on the reads; one entry per CDR3 protein. The sample holds under 350,000 distinct CDR3 sequences, 9.5% seen once. Sequenced material: PBMCs. The TCR was taken from a human donor in good health (CMV status not recorded). Some clones in this sample may be carry-over from other donors' samples. The V call is TRBV10-1, the J call TRBJ2-3; TRBD2 matches at 9 bases. CDR3 amino acids: CASWEGPGSSSGATDTQYF. CDR3 in DNA: TGCGCCAGCTGGGAAGGGCCAGGGTCGTCTAGCGGGGCCACAGATACGCAGTATTTT.